The 9 T cell receptor beta chains in this list originate from one sample, sequenced in a study of T cells in Graves' hyperthyroidism and ophthalmopathy. From RNA transcripts, TCR beta CDR3 regions were amplified. First-round RT-PCR of the TCR CDR3 relied on the HTBI primer set. TCRdb redid the calling of the multiplex PCR reads with MiXCR, one entry per CDR3 protein. The sample consists of 250,000 to 300,000 distinct CDR3 sequences, roughly 18% of them appearing once. Sample: blood. Receptors were obtained from a man aged 45-65 years with Graves' ophthalmopathy.

The chain recombines TRBV9 with TRBJ2-3; D call uncertain. This CDR3 spans 13 amino acids. Germline assignment: CDR1 SGDLS and CDR2 YYNGEE. Between the trimmed V and J ends, which lost 0 bases and 6 bases, there was a span of 8 bases. The CDR3 region has the DNA TGTGCCAGCAGCGTAGGGATGGGTGATACGCAGTATTTT. It yields the protein CASSVGMGDTQYF.

This clonotype came up a few times. An end of the junction differs from the germline gene, which may be a read error. The chain couples TRBV6-4 to TRBJ1-1; 8 bases are shared with TRBD1. Germline CDR1 and CDR2: MRHNA and SNTAGT. This CDR3 contains 15 residues. The DNA of the CDR3 is TGTGCCAGCAGTTACTCGACAGGGGTTCTGACTGAAGCTTTCTTT. It yields the protein CASSYSTGVLTEAFF.

This clonotype was observed at least ten times. The V gene is TRBV18, the J gene TRBJ2-3; D is possibly TRBD2 (5 bases). V lost 0 bases, J lost 0 bases, and 7 bases lay in between. CDR3 length equals 15 residues. Germline V gives CDR1 KGHSH, CDR2 LQKENI. The CDR3 region has the DNA TGTGCCAGCTCACCACCGACGGGGAGCACAGATACGCAGTATTTT. This encodes CASSPPTGSTDTQYF. The full variable domain, in which reference TRBV18 and TRBJ2-3 provide the parts outside the CDR3, is NAGVMQNPRHLVRRRGQEARLRCSPMKGHSHVYWYRQLPEEGLKFMVYLQKENIIDESGMPKERFSAEFPKEGPSILRIQQVVRGDSAAYFCASSPPTGSTDTQYFGPGTRLTVL.

This clonotype showed up just a few times. The J gene is TRBJ2-7, the V gene TRBV6-1; TRBD2 matches 9 bases. With V trimmed by 4 bases and J by 1 base, 5 bases remained unmatched. This CDR3 spans 15 amino acids. In germline, CDR1 is MNHNS, CDR2 SASEGT. The CDR3 DNA follows: TGTGCCAGCAGTGGTAGCGGGAGACGATCCTACGAGCAGTACTTC. This sequence encodes CASSGSGRRSYEQYF.

This clonotype has more than one count but fewer than ten. The chain recombines TRBV3-1 with TRBJ2-1; D is ambiguous. The CDR3 sequence is 14 residues long. The germline gives CDR1 LGHDT, CDR2 YNNKEL (reference sequence). Trimming cost V 7 bases and J 3 bases, with 13 bases left between them. The CDR3 DNA follows: TGTGCCAGCATGAACAGCGATCACTACAATGAGCAGTTCTTC. Protein product: CASMNSDHYNEQFF.

The rearrangement uses TRBV2 and TRBJ2-3; D gene ambiguous. There are 9 residues in the CDR3. Germline-derived CDR1 and CDR2 are SNHLY and FYNNEI. Trimming stripped 7 bases from V and 4 bases from J, with 0 bases between. CDR3 DNA: TGTGCCAGCACAGATACGCAGTATTTT. Protein sequence: CASTDTQYF.

This clonotype was counted many times. The chain carries TRBV5-1 and TRBJ2-5, with D tentatively TRBD2 (5 bases). Germline loops: CDR1 SGHRS, CDR2 YFSETQ. The ends were cut back, 2 bases at V and 2 bases at J, with 7 bases in the middle. The CDR3 has 13 amino acids. The DNA for the CDR3 is TGCGCCAGCAGCTTCCCGGGACAAGAGACCCAGTACTTC. Protein: CASSFPGQETQYF.

This clonotype has ten or more counts. The chain links TRBV30 to TRBJ2-3, with 11 positions matching TRBD2. This CDR3 comprises 15 residues. Germline V gene lookup returns CDR1 GTSNPN and CDR2 SVGIG (reference sequence). V was clipped by 5 bases and J by 1 base; unmatched bases: 5. The CDR3 coding sequence is TGTGCCTGGGCACTAGCGGGAGTCGGCACAGATACGCAGTATTTT. Translating it yields CAWALAGVGTDTQYF.

This clonotype was counted ten times or more. The rearrangement uses TRBV11-2 and TRBJ2-1, with 10 bases identical to TRBD2. Per germline, CDR1 SGHAT and CDR2 FQNNGV. J lost 5 bases, V lost 5 bases, and 6 bases had no gene match. The CDR3 is 15 residues long. The CDR3 here is CASSVSSGSHNEQFF. CDR3 in DNA: TGTGCCAGCAGCGTATCTAGCGGGAGCCACAATGAGCAGTTCTTC.